This T cell receptor (beta chain) came from a study of T and B cells in COVID-19 patients. The wider study: Most recovered patients had mild to moderate COVID-19 treated as outpatients. Of around 21 active-infection patients, 15 to 19 carried comorbidities linked to unfavorable COVID-19 outcome. General study findings and limits: At recovery TRB diversity and richness exceeded healthy donors, after highly clonal active COVID-19 repertoires.

BIOMED2 TRB-A/B primer pools were used in multiplex TRB PCR. From the multiplex PCR reads, TCRdb called clonotypes with MiXCR, one entry per CDR3 protein. The sample includes about 8,400 distinct CDR3 sequences, about 26% of them seen just once. Each TRB amplification used roughly 240-550 ng of genomic DNA from blood. CDR3 length: 13 residues. Trimming took 0 bases from V and 3 from J, leaving 6 bases between them. The germline gives CDR1 LGHNA, CDR2 YSLEER. A word on this clonotype: The antigen remains undetermined.

Input material: blood. The V call is TRBV4-3, the J call TRBJ2-7; D remains unclear. This sequence originates from a human donor who had recovered from COVID-19. CDR3: CASSQDVNYEQYF. CDR3 bases: TGCGCCAGCAGCCAAGATGTGAACTACGAGCAGTACTTC.